The 19 T cell receptor beta chains below were found in one sample sequenced in a study of HIV-infected children after antiretroviral therapy interruption. RNA-based 3' RACE libraries used unique molecular identifiers. One entry per CDR3 protein results from TCRdb running MiXCR on the 3' RACE reads. The sample yields about 89,000 distinct CDR3 sequences, about 6.3% seen once. Treatment of the sample: PENTA 11 planned treatment interruption arm or continuous ART arm. Source: CD45RA+ CD4+ T cells from PBMCs, pooled from several time points, taken from a donor given antiretroviral therapy, either interrupted or continuous. Documented subset: naive CD4+ CD45RA+ CD45RO- T cells. These receptors came from a pool of human donors with HIV.

V usage is TRBV10-3 and J usage is TRBJ1-2; D may be TRBD1 (5 bases). This CDR3 is 12 amino acids long. With 7 bases removed from V and 6 bases from J, the gap between germline ends came to 12 bases. CDR1 ENHRY and CDR2 SYGVKD come from the germline V gene. The DNA for the CDR3 is TGTGCCATCACCGGTGGGGGGGATGGCTACACCTTC. This codes for CAITGGGDGYTF.

This clonotype was counted many times. The chain uses TRBV5-1 and TRBJ2-7; D is ambiguous. Germline V gene data show CDR1 as SGHRS and CDR2 as YFSETQ. Trimming stripped 0 bases from V and 2 bases from J, with 9 bases between. CDR3 length: 14 residues. In DNA form, the CDR3 reads TGCGCCAGCAGCTTGGGGTTCCGGACCTACGAGCAGTACTTC. It specifies CASSLGFRTYEQYF.

This clonotype occurred many times. This sequence joins TRBV20-1 and TRBJ1-1; no reliable D call. CDR3 size: 12 residues. CDR1 and CDR2 (germline): DFQATT, SNEGSKA (reference sequence). The germline V and J ends were trimmed by 5 bases and 0 bases, with 7 bases remaining between them. The CDR3 protein is CSAPDLNTEAFF. CDR3 DNA sequence: TGCAGTGCTCCCGACTTGAACACTGAAGCTTTCTTT.

This clonotype was detected many times. In nucleotides, the CDR3 is TGTGCCAGCAGCTCCGTAGTTAGAAGCTCCTACGAGCAGTACTTC. As protein: CASSSVVRSSYEQYF. The chain carries TRBV5-6 and TRBJ2-7, with D unresolved. V was clipped by 3 bases and J by 0 bases, with 13 bases between them. The germline V gene encodes CDR1 SGHDT and CDR2 YYEEEE. This CDR3 has 15 residues.

In its sample, this clonotype ranks as medium-sized (0.01 to 0.1%). The chain recombines TRBV28 with TRBJ1-2, with a tentative D call TRBD1 (5 bases). This CDR3 spans 14 amino acids. CDR1 is MDHEN, CDR2 SYDVKM, per germline. Deletions cut 4 bases from V and 8 bases from J, with 17 bases between. CDR3 coding DNA: TGTGCCAGCAGTTCCTCAGGGCCTGAGGGCGGCTACACCTTC. It yields the protein CASSSSGPEGGYTF.

This clonotype has at least ten counts. The chain has TRBV15 and TRBJ1-6; D is undetermined. The CDR3 consists of 16 residues. Germline-derived CDR1 and CDR2 are LNHNV and YYDKDF (reference sequence). Trimming left V 3 bases short and J 9 bases short, with 18 bases between. The DNA of the CDR3 is TGTGCCACCAGCAGTCAAGGGAGCGGGATTAGTTCACCCCTCCACTTT. Its translation: CATSSQGSGISSPLHF.

This clonotype was counted many times. This chain uses TRBV7-2 with TRBJ1-5; 7 nucleotides align to TRBD1. The CDR3 has 15 amino acids. J was trimmed by 6 bases and V by 1 base; bases with no gene match: 6. Germline V gene sequence: CDR1 SGHTA, CDR2 FQGNSA. This CDR3 is CASSLEQGRGQPQHF. In nucleotides, the CDR3 is TGTGCCAGCAGCTTAGAACAGGGGAGGGGTCAGCCCCAGCATTTT.

Judged by abundance, this clonotype is medium-sized. The rearrangement joins TRBV28 to TRBJ1-5; 10 bases line up with TRBD1. CDR1 is MDHEN and CDR2 is SYDVKM in the germline V gene. The CDR3 is 16 amino acids. The V segment lost 4 bases and the J segment 4 bases; nucleotides outside the gene matches: 7. CDR3 coding DNA: TGTGCCAGCAGTTCAGGACAGGGGGTAGGGAATCAGCCCCAGCATTTT. This sequence encodes CASSSGQGVGNQPQHF.

This clonotype has ten or more counts. J is TRBJ1-1 and V is TRBV7-8; no clear D gene. The germline V and J ends were trimmed by 2 bases and 8 bases, with 9 bases remaining between them. The CDR3 totals 12 residues. CDR1 is SGHVS, CDR2 FQNEAQ, per germline. The CDR3 DNA reads as TGTGCCAGCAGCTTATTTCGCGGGGAAGCTTTCTTT. Its protein product is CASSLFRGEAFF. Full variable domain (remainder filled in from reference TRBV7-8 and TRBJ1-1): GAGVSQSPRYKVAKRGQDVALRCDPISGHVSLFWYQQALGQGPEFLTYFQNEAQLDKSGLPSDRFFAERPEGSVSTLKIQRTQQEDSAVYLCASSLFRGEAFFGQGTRLTVV.

The chain recombines TRBV20-1 with TRBJ2-7, with D perhaps TRBD1 (6 bases). The V end was cut by 5 bases, the J end by 7 bases, with 12 bases between. Germline V gives CDR1 DFQATT, CDR2 SNEGSKA (reference sequence). The CDR3 covers 11 residues. CDR3 sequence (DNA): TGCAGTGCTCGGACAGTAAATGAGCAGTACTTC. Its protein product is CSARTVNEQYF.

A remark on this clonotype: The junction departs from the called germline gene at one end, perhaps through a read error. The CDR3 loop reads CASSYSGMNYEQYF. The CDR3 region has the DNA TGTGCCAGCAGTTACTCGGGCATGAACTACGAGCAGTACTTT. The J gene is TRBJ2-7, the V gene TRBV6-5; no reliable D call. The CDR3 covers 14 residues. Germline CDR1 and CDR2: MNHEY and SVGAGI.

This clonotype has ten or more counts. The genes are TRBV14 and TRBJ2-2; 7 nucleotides align to TRBD1. From germline, CDR1 is SGHDN and CDR2 FVKESK. The CDR3 is made up of 19 amino acids. V trimming: 5 bases; J trimming: 7 bases; junction bases outside the gene matches: 22. The CDR3 is CASSSRQGVNRRLFGELFF. The CDR3 DNA reads as TGTGCCAGCAGCTCCCGACAGGGTGTTAACCGTCGGTTGTTCGGGGAGCTGTTTTTT.

This clonotype was picked up many times. The genes are TRBV2 and TRBJ1-1, with D perhaps matching TRBD1 (5 bases). V lost 5 bases, J lost 10 bases, and 20 bases lay in between. This CDR3 comprises 14 residues. Germline loops: CDR1 SNHLY, CDR2 FYNNEI. The CDR3 spells CASSPGTSLRVAFF. As DNA, the CDR3 is TGTGCCAGCAGTCCAGGGACCTCCCTCCGAGTAGCTTTCTTT.

This clonotype has at least ten counts. CDR3 loop: CATSAGGQGPNSPLHF. CDR3 nucleotide sequence: TGTGCCACCAGCGCGGGGGGACAGGGACCTAATTCACCCCTCCACTTT. The rearrangement joins TRBV24-1 to TRBJ1-6; the match to TRBD1 covers 9 bases. Trimming cost V 7 bases and J 6 bases; bases outside gene matches: 9. The germline gives CDR1 KGHDR, CDR2 SFDVKD. The CDR3 is 16 residues long.

This clonotype was seen a handful of times. The chain has TRBV20-1 and TRBJ2-7; perhaps TRBD2 as D (7 bases). CDR1 and CDR2 from the germline V gene are DFQATT and SNEGSKA (reference sequence). The CDR3 loop spans 13 amino acids. V lost 3 bases and J lost 7, with 16 bases in between. The DNA of the CDR3 is TGCAGTGCTAGGGCTGAAGGGGGGGGGGAGCAGTACTTC. Encoded protein: CSARAEGGGEQYF.

This clonotype was observed at least ten times. The V gene is TRBV7-8, the J gene TRBJ2-3; the D gene is possibly TRBD2 (6 bases). Germline V gene data show CDR1 as SGHVS and CDR2 as FQNEAQ. CDR3 size: 16 residues. Trimming cost V 2 bases and J 2 bases, with 14 bases left between them. The CDR3 loop is CASSLSGGSYTDTQYF. The CDR3 nucleotides are TGTGCCAGCAGCTTATCAGGAGGGAGTTACACAGATACGCAGTATTTT.

This clonotype was detected ten times or more. The chain links TRBV4-1 to TRBJ1-2; D is ambiguous. The CDR3 length is 15 residues. Between the trimmed V and J ends, which lost 4 bases and 7 bases, there was a span of 19 bases. The germline CDR1 and CDR2 sequences are MGHRA and YSYEKL. In nucleotides, the CDR3 is TGCGCCAGCAGCCCCCTAGGGTTACTCAGCATTGGCTACACCTTC. Protein: CASSPLGLLSIGYTF.

This clonotype was found a few times. This rearrangement joins TRBV19 to TRBJ1-2; perhaps TRBD1 as D (6 bases). Trimming took 5 bases from V and 6 from J, leaving 19 bases between them. Germline CDR1 LNHDA, CDR2 SQIVND (reference sequence). The CDR3 is 15 amino acids. The CDR3: CASSVSRQAKNGYTF. The CDR3 bases are TGTGCCAGTAGTGTTTCCCGACAGGCGAAAAATGGCTACACCTTC.

The V call is TRBV10-3, the J call TRBJ2-3; D call uncertain. The CDR3 totals 15 residues. Germline lookup yields CDR1 ENHRY and CDR2 SYGVKD. Trimming removed 10 bases from V and 2 bases from J, with 19 bases in between. DNA for the CDR3: TGTGCCACCGGAGCAAACCCTGCGACCACAGATACGCAGTATTTT. This encodes CATGANPATTDTQYF.